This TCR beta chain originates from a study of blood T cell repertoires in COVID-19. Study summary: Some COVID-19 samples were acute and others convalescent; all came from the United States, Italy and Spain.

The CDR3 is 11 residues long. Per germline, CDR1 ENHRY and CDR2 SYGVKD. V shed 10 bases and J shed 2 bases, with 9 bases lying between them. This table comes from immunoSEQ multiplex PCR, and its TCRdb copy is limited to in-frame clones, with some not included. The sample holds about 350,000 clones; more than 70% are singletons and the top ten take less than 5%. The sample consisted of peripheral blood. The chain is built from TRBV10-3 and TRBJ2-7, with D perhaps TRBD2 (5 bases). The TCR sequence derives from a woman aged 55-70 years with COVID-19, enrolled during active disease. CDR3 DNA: TGTGCCACTGGGAGCGCCTACGAGCAGTACTTC. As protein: CATGSAYEQYF.